Included here is one T cell receptor (beta chain) sequence, with context. The target antigen is unknown. The data were obtained in a study of OX40 agonist ivuxolimab in advanced cancers. As for the study in general: People in dose escalation had one of these cancers: hepatocellular carcinoma, melanoma, renal cell or head and neck cancer. General study results and limits: Among the nonresponders, some also had low normalized T-cell clonal expansion.

V lost 4 bases to trimming and J lost 4 bases; unmatched junction nucleotides: 2. The germline V gene has CDR1 ENHRY and CDR2 SYGVKD. The CDR3 is 15 residues long. TCRdb keeps only in-frame clones here, not all; method: immunoSEQ multiplex PCR. The data hold around 20,000 clones, with 80% to 95% observed a single time. Sequencing was performed on CD4+ or CD8+ T cells sorted from blood, taken in a trial of the OX40 agonist ivuxolimab. The chain is built from TRBV10-3 and TRBJ2-5, with 14 bases that match TRBD2. The source is an adult with an advanced solid tumor such as melanoma, head and neck, liver or kidney cancer. The CDR3 here is CAISGLAGGVETQYF. In DNA form, the CDR3 reads TGTGCCATCAGTGGACTAGCGGGAGGGGTAGAGACCCAGTACTTC.